This entry lists 16 T cell receptor beta chains sequenced from one sample in a study of tumor and adjacent non-tumor tissue in lung cancer. RNA was extracted from bulk tissue without any cell sorting. The library came from three nested PCR rounds adapted from ARM-PCR protocols. MiXCR, run by TCRdb on the multiplex PCR reads, gives a single entry per CDR3 protein. The sample has roughly 200,000 distinct CDR3 sequences; 71% are singletons. The sample consisted of lung tumor tissue. These TCRs come from a man in his 60s with non-small cell lung cancer.

The chain uses TRBV20-1 and TRBJ1-5, with D tentatively TRBD1 (5 bases). The V end was cut by 3 bases, the J end by 10 bases, with 25 bases between. The CDR3 runs to 16 residues. Germline CDR1 and CDR2: DFQATT and SNEGSKA (reference sequence). The CDR3 region is CSASRDAGTAFGPQHF. The CDR3 DNA reads TGCAGTGCTAGCCGGGACGCCGGGACCGCGTTTGGTCCCCAGCATTTT.

Comments on this clonotype: A read error is likely, as this CDR3 ends without the conserved phenylalanine or tryptophan. This chain uses TRBV28 with TRBJ2-3; a possible D gene is TRBD1 (5 bases). The V end lost 5 bases, the J end lost 0 bases, and 12 bases lay between the germline ends. The CDR3 sequence is 15 residues long. Germline CDR1 reads MDHEN; CDR2 reads SYDVKM. The CDR3 reads CASSPDRDSTDTQYL. DNA for the CDR3: TGTGCCAGCAGTCCCGACAGAGATAGCACAGATACGCAGTATCTT.

As to this clonotype: One end of the junction does not line up with germline, which may come from a read error. This chain links TRBV11-2 with TRBJ2-5; D is uncertain. CDR1 and CDR2 from the germline V gene are SGHAT and FQNNGV. CDR3 length: 14 residues. This CDR3 reads CASRPATDQETQNF. The CDR3 DNA reads TGTGCCAGCAGACCCGCGACGGACCAAGAGACCCAGAATTTC.

Comment on this clonotype: Given a much more abundant clone one base away, this may be a read error. This chain joins TRBV6-1 and TRBJ2-1; 7 positions match TRBD2. Per germline, CDR1 MNHNS and CDR2 SASEGT. CDR3 length: 15 amino acids. The trim removed 5 bases at V and 4 bases at J, leaving 8 bases unmatched. The CDR3 nucleotides read TGTGCCAGCAGTTTGGGCAGGCGGGGGTACAATGAGCAGTTCTTC. Protein product: CASSLGRRGYNEQFF.

The table lists this clonotype with a few counts. This rearrangement joins TRBV12-5 to TRBJ2-7; no clear D. The V end lost 3 bases, the J end lost 2 bases, and 8 bases lay between the germline ends. The CDR3 contains 13 residues. Germline values: CDR1 LGHNT, CDR2 FRNRAP. This chain's CDR3 is CASGFEPTYEQYF. The DNA of the CDR3 is TGTGCTAGTGGTTTCGAACCCACCTACGAGCAGTACTTC.

Of note for this clonotype: With a much larger clone just one base away, this may be a read error. The DNA for the CDR3 is TGTACCATCAGTGGAGACTACGAGCAGTACTTC. Protein product: CTISGDYEQYF. The V and J genes are TRBV10-3 and TRBJ2-7; D remains ambiguous. The germline V gene has CDR1 ENHRY and CDR2 SYGVKD. The CDR3 totals 11 residues.

With regard to this clonotype: This may be a read error: a much more frequent sequence differs by one nucleotide. The chain recombines TRBV24-1 with TRBJ2-1; D remains unclear. Germline CDR1 and CDR2: KGHDR and SFDVKD. The CDR3 runs to 12 residues. Trimming stripped 2 bases from V and 9 bases from J, with 7 bases between. The CDR3 nucleotides read TGTGCCACCAGTGATTCTTGGATTGAGCAGTTCTTC. Encoded protein: CATSDSWIEQFF.

Turning to this clonotype: The germline gene is not matched at one end of the junction; a read error may be the cause. The chain recombines TRBV11-2 with TRBJ1-2; D might be TRBD1 (5 bases). This CDR3 region has 16 residues. Germline CDR1 reads SGHAT; CDR2 reads FQNNGV. The CDR3 protein is CPSSHRGVEPNYGYTF. As DNA, the CDR3 is TGTCCCAGCAGCCATCGGGGGGTCGAGCCTAACTATGGCTACACCTTC.

In regard to this clonotype: A much larger clone lies a single base off, so this may be a read error. The chain links TRBV20-1 to TRBJ2-2; 8 bases are a match to TRBD2. The CDR3 spans 14 residues. The germline V gene encodes CDR1 DFQATT and CDR2 SNEGSKA (reference sequence). Trimming at V came to 0 bases and at J to 7 bases, leaving 4 bases not matched to a gene. Here the CDR3 reads CSARDLRGDGELFF. The CDR3 DNA reads TGCAGTGCTAGAGATCTGCGGGGGGACGGGGAGCTGTTTTTT.

J is TRBJ1-2 and V is TRBV5-1; 7 nucleotides align to TRBD1. CDR3 size: 14 residues. CDR1 and CDR2 (germline): SGHRS, YFSETQ. J was trimmed by 5 bases and V by 4 bases; bases with no gene match: 8. This CDR3 is CASSGGQRGYGYTF. CDR3 nucleotide sequence: TGCGCCAGCAGCGGGGGACAGAGGGGGTATGGCTACACCTTC.

As for this clonotype: A read error may be the cause here, since a much bigger clone is one base away. The V and J genes are TRBV20-1 and TRBJ1-6; no definite D call. CDR3 size: 14 residues. Per the germline V gene, CDR1 is DFQATT and CDR2 is SNEGSKA (reference sequence). CDR3 DNA sequence: TGCAGTGCTAGAGATATCGGCCCTAATTCACCCTTCCACTTT. This codes for CSARDIGPNSPFHF.

This clonotype was seen just once. Relative to the germline gene, one junction end is altered; a read error may explain this. The chain couples TRBV11-1 to TRBJ2-1, with 12 bases lining up with TRBD2. Per the germline V gene, CDR1 is SGHAT and CDR2 is FQDESV (reference sequence). The CDR3 loop spans 17 amino acids. In DNA form, the CDR3 reads TGTGCCAGCAGCTTATCTCCACTAGCGGGAGGCAACAATGAACAGTTCTTC. Translation: CASSLSPLAGGNNEQFF.

The table lists this clonotype with many counts. The chain combines TRBV20-1 with TRBJ2-1; D unclear. Germline V gene sequence: CDR1 DFQATT, CDR2 SNEGSKA (reference sequence). With 3 bases removed from V and 3 bases from J, the gap between germline ends came to 3 bases. The CDR3 runs to 11 residues. The DNA of the CDR3 is TGCAGTGCTAGTGGCTACAATGAGCAGTTCTTC. Translation gives CSASGYNEQFF.

A word on this clonotype: A much larger clonotype is one base distant, so this may be a read error. The chain employs TRBV6-2 or TRBV6-3 and TRBJ2-7; D may be TRBD2 (5 bases). Germline CDR1 is MNHEY and CDR2 is SVGEGT. The CDR3 extends over 13 amino acids. CDR3 amino acids: CTSMTGSSYEQYF. The CDR3 DNA reads TGTACCAGCATGACGGGGTCCTCCTACGAGCAGTACTTC.

Concerning this clonotype: Mismatch with germline at one junction end may stem from a read error. V gene TRBV6-6 combines with J gene TRBJ2-1; 9 nucleotides line up with TRBD2. There are 16 residues in the CDR3. In germline, CDR1 is MNHNY, CDR2 SVGAGI (reference sequence). The CDR3: CASTSVAGGGYNEQLF. The CDR3 nucleotides read TGTGCCAGCACTTCCGTGGCGGGAGGGGGCTACAATGAGCAGCTCTTC.

Worth noting for this clonotype: Mismatch with germline at one junction end may stem from a read error. The rearrangement links TRBV6-1 to TRBJ2-5; D may be TRBD1 (6 bases). The CDR3 consists of 15 residues. The germline V gene encodes CDR1 MNHNS and CDR2 SASEGT. DNA for the CDR3: TGTGACAGCAGTGAAAGGCCGGGGCCCCCAGGGGCTTATTACTTC. Translation gives CDSSERPGPPGAYYF.